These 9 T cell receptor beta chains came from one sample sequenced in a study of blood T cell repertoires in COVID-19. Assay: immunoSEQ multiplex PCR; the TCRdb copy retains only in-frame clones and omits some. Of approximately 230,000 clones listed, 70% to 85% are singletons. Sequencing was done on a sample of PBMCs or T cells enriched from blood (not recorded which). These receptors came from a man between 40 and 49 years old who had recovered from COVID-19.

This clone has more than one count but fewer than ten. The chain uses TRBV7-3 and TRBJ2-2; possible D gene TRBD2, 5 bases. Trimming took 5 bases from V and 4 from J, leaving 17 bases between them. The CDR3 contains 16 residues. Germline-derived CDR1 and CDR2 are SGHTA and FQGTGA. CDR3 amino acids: CASSPSGGSATGELFF. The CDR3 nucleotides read TGTGCCAGCAGCCCCTCGGGCGGGTCGGCCACCGGGGAGCTGTTTTTT.

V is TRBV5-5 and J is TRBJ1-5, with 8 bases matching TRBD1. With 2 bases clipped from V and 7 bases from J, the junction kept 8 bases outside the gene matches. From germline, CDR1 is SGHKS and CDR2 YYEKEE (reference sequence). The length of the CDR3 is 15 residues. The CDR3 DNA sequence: TGTGCCAGCAGCTTATGGGGACAGGTAGGACAGCCCCAGCATTTT. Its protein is CASSLWGQVGQPQHF.

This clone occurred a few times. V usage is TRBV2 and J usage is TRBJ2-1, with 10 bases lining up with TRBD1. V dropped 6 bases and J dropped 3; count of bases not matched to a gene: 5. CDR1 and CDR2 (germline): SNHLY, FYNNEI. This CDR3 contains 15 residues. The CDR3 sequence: CASRWDRGNYNEQFF. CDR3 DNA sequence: TGTGCCAGCAGATGGGACAGGGGAAACTACAATGAGCAGTTCTTC.

The CDR3 coding sequence is TGTGCCAGCAGCCCGGGCGGCGGGCAGGGGATCGCAGATACGCAGTATTTT. Encoded protein: CASSPGGGQGIADTQYF. J is TRBJ2-3 and V is TRBV7-3; a weak D match, TRBD1 (6 bases). Per the germline V gene, CDR1 is SGHTA and CDR2 is FQGTGA. The V gene lost 5 bases and the J gene lost 4 bases, with 22 bases spanning the gap. The CDR3 length is 17 residues.

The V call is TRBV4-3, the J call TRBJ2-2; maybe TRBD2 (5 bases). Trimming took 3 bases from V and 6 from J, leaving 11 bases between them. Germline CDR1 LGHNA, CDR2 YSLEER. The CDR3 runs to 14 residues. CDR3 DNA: TGCGCCAGCAGCCATGGACTCCTATCCGGGGAGCTGTTTTTT. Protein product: CASSHGLLSGELFF.

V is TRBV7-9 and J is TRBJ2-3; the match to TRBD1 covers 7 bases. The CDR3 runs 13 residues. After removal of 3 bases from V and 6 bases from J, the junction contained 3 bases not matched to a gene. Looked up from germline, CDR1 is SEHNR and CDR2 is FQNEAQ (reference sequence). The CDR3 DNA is TGTGCCAGCAGCTTCCTCAGGGGGGATACGCAGTATTTT. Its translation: CASSFLRGDTQYF.

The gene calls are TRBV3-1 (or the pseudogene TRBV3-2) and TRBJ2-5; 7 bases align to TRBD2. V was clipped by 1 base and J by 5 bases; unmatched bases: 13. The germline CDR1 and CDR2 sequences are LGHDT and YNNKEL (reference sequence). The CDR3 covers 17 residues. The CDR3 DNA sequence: TGTGCCAGCAGCCAAGCGAAAGGGAGGGCTGGGGCGGAGACCCAGTACTTC. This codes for CASSQAKGRAGAETQYF.

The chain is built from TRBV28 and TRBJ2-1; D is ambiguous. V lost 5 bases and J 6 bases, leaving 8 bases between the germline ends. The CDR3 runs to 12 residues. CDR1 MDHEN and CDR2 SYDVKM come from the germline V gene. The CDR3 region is CASSTNPNEQFF. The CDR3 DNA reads TGTGCCAGCAGTACAAACCCCAATGAGCAGTTCTTC.

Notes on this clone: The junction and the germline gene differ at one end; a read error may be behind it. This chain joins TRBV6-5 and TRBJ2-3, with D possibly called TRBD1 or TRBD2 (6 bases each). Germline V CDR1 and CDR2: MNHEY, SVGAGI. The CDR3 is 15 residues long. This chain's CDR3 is CASSDSGAGTDTQYF. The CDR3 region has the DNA TGTGCCAGCAGTGACTCGGGGGCCGGCACAGATACGCAGTATTTT.